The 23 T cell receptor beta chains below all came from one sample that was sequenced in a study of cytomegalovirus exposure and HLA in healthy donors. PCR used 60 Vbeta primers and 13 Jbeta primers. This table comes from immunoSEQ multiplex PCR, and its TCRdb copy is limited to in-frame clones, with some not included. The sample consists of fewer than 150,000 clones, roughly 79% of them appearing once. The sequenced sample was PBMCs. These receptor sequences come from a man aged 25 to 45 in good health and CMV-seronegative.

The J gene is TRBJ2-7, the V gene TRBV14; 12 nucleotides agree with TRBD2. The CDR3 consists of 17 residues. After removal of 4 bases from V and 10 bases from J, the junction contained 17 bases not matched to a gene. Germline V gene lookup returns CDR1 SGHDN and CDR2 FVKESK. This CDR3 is CASSPPRLAGEVRIQYF. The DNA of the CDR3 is TGTGCCAGCAGCCCGCCCCGACTAGCGGGAGAAGTCCGGATCCAGTACTTC.

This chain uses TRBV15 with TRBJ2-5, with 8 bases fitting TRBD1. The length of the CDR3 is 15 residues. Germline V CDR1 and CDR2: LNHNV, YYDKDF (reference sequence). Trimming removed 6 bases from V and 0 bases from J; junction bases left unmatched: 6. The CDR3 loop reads CATSLGQGNQETQYF. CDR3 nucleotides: TGTGCCACCAGTCTTGGACAGGGAAACCAAGAGACCCAGTACTTC.

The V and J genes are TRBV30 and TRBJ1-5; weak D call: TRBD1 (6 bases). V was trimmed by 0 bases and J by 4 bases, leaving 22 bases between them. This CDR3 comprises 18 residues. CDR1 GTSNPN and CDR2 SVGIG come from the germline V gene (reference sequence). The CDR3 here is CAWSVPVRGAWANQPQHF. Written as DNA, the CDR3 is TGTGCCTGGAGTGTACCCGTACGGGGGGCATGGGCGAATCAGCCCCAGCATTTT.

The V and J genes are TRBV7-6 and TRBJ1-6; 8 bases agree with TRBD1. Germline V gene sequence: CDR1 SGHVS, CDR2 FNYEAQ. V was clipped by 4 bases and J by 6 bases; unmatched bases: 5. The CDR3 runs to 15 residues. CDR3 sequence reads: CASSSGDRFNSPLHF. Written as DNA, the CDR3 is TGTGCCAGCAGCTCGGGGGACAGGTTTAATTCACCCCTCCACTTT.

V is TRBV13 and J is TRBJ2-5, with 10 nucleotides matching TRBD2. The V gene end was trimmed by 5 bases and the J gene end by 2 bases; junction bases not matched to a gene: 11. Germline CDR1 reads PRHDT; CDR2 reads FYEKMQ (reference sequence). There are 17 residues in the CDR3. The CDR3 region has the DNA TGTGCCAGCAGCCGGACTTTAGCGGGGGGCCTACAAGAGACCCAGTACTTC. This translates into CASSRTLAGGLQETQYF.

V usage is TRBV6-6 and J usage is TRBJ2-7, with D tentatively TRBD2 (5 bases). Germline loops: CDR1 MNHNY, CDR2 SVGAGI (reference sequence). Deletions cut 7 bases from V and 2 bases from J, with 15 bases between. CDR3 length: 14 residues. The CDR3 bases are TGTGCCAGCAACCCCTCGGGATCTACCTACGAGCAGTACTTC. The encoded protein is CASNPSGSTYEQYF.

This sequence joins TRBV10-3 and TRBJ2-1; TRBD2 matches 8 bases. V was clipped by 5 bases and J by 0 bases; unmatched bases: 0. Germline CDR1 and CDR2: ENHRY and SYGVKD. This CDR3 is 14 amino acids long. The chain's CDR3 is CAISSGSSYNEQFF. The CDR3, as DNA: TGTGCCATCAGTAGCGGGAGCTCCTACAATGAGCAGTTCTTC.

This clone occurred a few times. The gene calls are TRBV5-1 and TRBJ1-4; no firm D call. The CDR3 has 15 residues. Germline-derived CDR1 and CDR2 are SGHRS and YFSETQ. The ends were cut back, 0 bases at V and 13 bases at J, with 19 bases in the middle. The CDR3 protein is CASSLEGGTGRVLFF. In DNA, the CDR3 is TGCGCCAGCAGCTTGGAAGGCGGAACGGGTAGAGTACTGTTTTTT. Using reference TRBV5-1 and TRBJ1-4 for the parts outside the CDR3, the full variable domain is KAGVTQTPRYLIKTRGQQVTLSCSPISGHRSVSWYQQTPGQGLQFLFEYFSETQRNKGNFPGRFSGRQFSNSRSEMNVSTLELGDSALYLCASSLEGGTGRVLFFGSGTQLSVL.

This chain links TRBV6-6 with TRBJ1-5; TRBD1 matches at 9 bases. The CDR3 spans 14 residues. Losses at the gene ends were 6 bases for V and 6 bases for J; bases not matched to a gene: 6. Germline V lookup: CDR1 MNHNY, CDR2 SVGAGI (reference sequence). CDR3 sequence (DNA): TGTGCCAGCAGCTGGGACAGGGAAGGTCAGCCCCAGCATTTT. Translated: CASSWDREGQPQHF.

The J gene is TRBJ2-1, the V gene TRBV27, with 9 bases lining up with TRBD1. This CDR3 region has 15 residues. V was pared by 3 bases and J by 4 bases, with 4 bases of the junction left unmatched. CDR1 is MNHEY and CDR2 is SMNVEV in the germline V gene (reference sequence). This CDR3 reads CASSFPGTGYNEQFF. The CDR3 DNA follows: TGTGCCAGCAGTTTCCCCGGGACAGGGTACAATGAGCAGTTCTTC.

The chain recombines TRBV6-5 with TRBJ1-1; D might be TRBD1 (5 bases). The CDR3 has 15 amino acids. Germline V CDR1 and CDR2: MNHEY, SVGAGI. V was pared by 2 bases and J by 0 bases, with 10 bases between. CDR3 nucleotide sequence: TGTGCCAGCAGTTACGACAGCCCCTTGAACACTGAAGCTTTCTTT. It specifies CASSYDSPLNTEAFF.

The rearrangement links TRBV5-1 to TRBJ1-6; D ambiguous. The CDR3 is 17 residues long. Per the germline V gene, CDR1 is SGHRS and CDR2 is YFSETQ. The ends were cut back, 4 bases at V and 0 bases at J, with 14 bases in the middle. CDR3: CASSLATMGSYNSPLHF. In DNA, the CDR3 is TGCGCCAGCAGCCTAGCTACCATGGGCTCCTATAATTCACCCCTCCACTTT.

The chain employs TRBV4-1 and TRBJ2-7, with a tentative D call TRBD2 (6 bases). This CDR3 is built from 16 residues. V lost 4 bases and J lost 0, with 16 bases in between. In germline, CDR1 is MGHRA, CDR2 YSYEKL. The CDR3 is CASSLFYSGSSYEQYF. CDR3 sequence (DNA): TGCGCCAGCAGCCTTTTTTATAGCGGTTCCTCCTACGAGCAGTACTTC.

CDR3 coding DNA: TGTGCCAGCAGTTTTCCAGGGTTGTACACTGAAGCTTTCTTT. Amino acids: CASSFPGLYTEAFF. The chain links TRBV28 to TRBJ1-1; D perhaps matches TRBD1 (5 bases). Trimming cost V 3 bases and J 3 bases, with 11 bases left between them. The CDR3 covers 14 residues. The germline gives CDR1 MDHEN, CDR2 SYDVKM.

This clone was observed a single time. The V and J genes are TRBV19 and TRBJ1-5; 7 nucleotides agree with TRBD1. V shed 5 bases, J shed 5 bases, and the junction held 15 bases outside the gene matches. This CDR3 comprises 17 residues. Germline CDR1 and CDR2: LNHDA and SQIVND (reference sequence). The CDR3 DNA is TGTGCCAGTAGTTCGAACAGGGGAGGTTCGGCGTATCAGCCCCAGCATTTT. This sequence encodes CASSSNRGGSAYQPQHF.

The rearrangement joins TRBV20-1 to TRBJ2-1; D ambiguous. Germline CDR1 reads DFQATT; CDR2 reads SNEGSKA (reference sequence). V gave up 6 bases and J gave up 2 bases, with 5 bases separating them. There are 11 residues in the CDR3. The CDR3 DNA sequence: TGCAGTGCCTCGGCCTACAATGAGCAGTTCTTC. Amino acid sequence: CSASAYNEQFF.

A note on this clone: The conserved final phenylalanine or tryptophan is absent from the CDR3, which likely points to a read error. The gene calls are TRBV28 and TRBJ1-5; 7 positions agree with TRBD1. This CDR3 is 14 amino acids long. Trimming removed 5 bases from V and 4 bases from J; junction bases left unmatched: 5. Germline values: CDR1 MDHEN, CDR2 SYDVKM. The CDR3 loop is CASSPGTANQPQHV. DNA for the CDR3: TGTGCCAGCAGTCCTGGGACAGCTAATCAGCCCCAGCATGTT.

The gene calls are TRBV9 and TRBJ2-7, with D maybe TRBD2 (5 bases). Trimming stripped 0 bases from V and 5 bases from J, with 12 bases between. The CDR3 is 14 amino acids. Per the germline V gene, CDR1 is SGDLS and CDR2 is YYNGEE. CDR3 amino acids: CASSVGRELDEQYF. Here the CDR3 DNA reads TGTGCCAGCAGCGTAGGTAGGGAGCTAGACGAGCAGTACTTC.

The DNA of the CDR3 is TGTGCCAGCAGCTCCGACAGGGTAGGAGTCGAGCAGTACTTC. It encodes CASSSDRVGVEQYF. V usage is TRBV7-2 and J usage is TRBJ2-7, with TRBD1 identical over 7 bases. Germline values: CDR1 SGHTA, CDR2 FQGNSA. The CDR3 totals 14 residues. J lost 6 bases, V lost 4 bases, and 9 bases had no gene match.

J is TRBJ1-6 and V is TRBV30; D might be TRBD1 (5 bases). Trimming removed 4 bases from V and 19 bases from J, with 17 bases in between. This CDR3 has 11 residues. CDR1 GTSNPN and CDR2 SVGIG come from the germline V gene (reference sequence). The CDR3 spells CAWNTGDLHHF. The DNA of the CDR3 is TGTGCCTGGAATACGGGGGATCTTCATCACTTT.

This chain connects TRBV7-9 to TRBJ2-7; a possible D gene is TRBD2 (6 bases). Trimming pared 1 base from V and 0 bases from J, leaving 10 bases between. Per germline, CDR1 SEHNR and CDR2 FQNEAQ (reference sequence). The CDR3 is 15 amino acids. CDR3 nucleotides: TGTGCCAGCAGCTTAGTCGGGGGAAGCTCCTACGAGCAGTACTTC. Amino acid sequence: CASSLVGGSSYEQYF.

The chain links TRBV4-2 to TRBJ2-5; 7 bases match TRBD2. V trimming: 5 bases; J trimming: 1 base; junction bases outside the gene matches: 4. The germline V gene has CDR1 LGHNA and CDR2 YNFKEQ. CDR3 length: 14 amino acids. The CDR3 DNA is TGTGCCAGCAGCTCCGGGACTACCCAAGAGACCCAGTACTTC. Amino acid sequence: CASSSGTTQETQYF.

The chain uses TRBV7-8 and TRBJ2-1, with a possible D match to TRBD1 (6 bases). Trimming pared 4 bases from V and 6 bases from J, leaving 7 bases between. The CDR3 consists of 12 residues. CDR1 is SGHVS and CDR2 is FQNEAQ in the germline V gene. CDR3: CASSSQGNEQFF. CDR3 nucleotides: TGTGCCAGCAGCTCACAGGGCAATGAGCAGTTCTTC.